A single sample gave rise to the 2 T cell receptor beta chains below, sequenced in a study of T cells after yellow fever vaccination (dated by TCRdb to between 2019 and 2020). Interpreted using the paper, the treatment or condition label stands for: live attenuated yellow fever vaccine strain. Libraries were built with 5' RACE. Sequencing was performed on an Illumina HiSeq 2500. The public reads were run again by TCRdb, first through fastp at Q25 and then through MiXCR, and only productive beta chains were kept. Every CDR3 protein is listed once, alongside the most common genes and DNA of its rows. The sample table lists a few hundred thousand distinct CDR3 sequences, under 15% of them with a count of one. The top ten clonotypes cover less than 0.55% of the sample. Sequenced material: CD4+ T cells sorted from PBMCs, taken 45 days after the yellow fever booster vaccination. These receptors all come from a man aged 25 to 40 who received the YFV17D yellow fever vaccine.

This clonotype was seen at least ten times. The chain recombines TRBV7-2 with TRBJ2-1; tentative D call: TRBD1 (7 bases). The CDR3 covers 12 residues. Trimming left V 6 bases short and J 15 bases short, with 18 bases between. CDR1 is SGHTA and CDR2 is FQGNSA in the germline V gene. The CDR3 DNA reads as TGTGCCAGCAGTCAGGCTCCAGGGGGGCTGTTCTTC. The encoded protein is CASSQAPGGLFF.

In this sample, this clonotype turned up a few times. The rearrangement links TRBV5-6 to TRBJ2-3, with TRBD2 as a possible D gene (5 bases). Germline V gives CDR1 SGHDT, CDR2 YYEEEE. Trimming shortened V by 0 bases and J by 6 bases, and 8 bases separated the two germline ends. This CDR3 is built from 13 residues. This chain's CDR3 is CASSLVERDTQYF. In DNA, the CDR3 is TGTGCCAGCAGCTTGGTCGAGCGGGATACGCAGTATTTT.